This T cell receptor (beta chain) was recovered during a study of T-cell reconstitution after alpha-beta-depleted transplantation in children. In its sample, this clonotype was seen many times. The antigen is unknown. The study's findings and limits: At one year after transplant, newly produced T cells mostly accounted for T-cell counts and diversity. The origin of high day-60 TCRbeta diversity in some patients lay in surviving recipient T cells and thymic progenitors. Reported findings indicate that, about two months after transplant, alpha-beta T cells came from several hundred expanded clones, which were derived from non-depleted graft cells.

Germline V gene lookup returns CDR1 ENHRY and CDR2 SYGVKD. The CDR3 loop spans 14 amino acids. J gave up 2 bases and V 4 bases, and 3 bases lay outside the gene matches. As it was prepared, the TCRbeta library received unique molecular identifiers. TCRdb fed the PCR reads into MiXCR, producing one record per CDR3 protein. The sample lists hundreds of thousands of distinct CDR3 sequences; under 13% were seen once. This clonotype originated in a child under two years old with acute myeloid leukemia, due to receive a stem cell transplant. This material consisted of PBMCs, taken before TCRalphabeta/CD19-depleted stem cell transplant. V is TRBV10-3 and J is TRBJ2-5, with 8 nucleotides matching TRBD2. Here the CDR3 reads CAISATGGQETQYF. Written as DNA, the CDR3 is TGTGCCATCAGTGCAACGGGGGGGCAAGAGACCCAGTACTTC.